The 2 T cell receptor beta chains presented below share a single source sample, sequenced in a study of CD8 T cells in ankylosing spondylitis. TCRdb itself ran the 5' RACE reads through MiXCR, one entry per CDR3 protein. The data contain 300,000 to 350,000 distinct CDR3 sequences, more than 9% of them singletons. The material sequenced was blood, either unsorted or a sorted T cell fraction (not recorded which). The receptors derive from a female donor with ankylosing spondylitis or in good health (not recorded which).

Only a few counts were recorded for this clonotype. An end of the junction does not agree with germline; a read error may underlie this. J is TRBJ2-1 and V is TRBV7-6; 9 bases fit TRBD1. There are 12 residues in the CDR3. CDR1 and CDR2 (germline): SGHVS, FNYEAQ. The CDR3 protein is CASSRPGQGWSF. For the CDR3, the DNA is TGTGCCAGCAGCCGACCGGGACAGGGTTGGTCCTTC. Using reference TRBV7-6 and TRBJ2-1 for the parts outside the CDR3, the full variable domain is GAGVSQSPRYKVTKRGQDVALRCDPISGHVSLYWYRQALGQGPEFLTYFNYEAQQDKSGLPNDRFSAERPEGSISTLTIQRTEQRDSAMYRCASSRPGQGWSFGPGTRLTVL.

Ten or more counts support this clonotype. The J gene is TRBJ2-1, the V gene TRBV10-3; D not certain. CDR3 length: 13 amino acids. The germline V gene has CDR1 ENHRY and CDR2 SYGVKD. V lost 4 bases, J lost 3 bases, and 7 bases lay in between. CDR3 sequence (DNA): TGTGCCATCAGTGGTAAGGGCTACAATGAGCAGTTCTTC. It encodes CAISGKGYNEQFF.